The 14 T cell receptor beta chains reported below all come from one sample, sequenced in a study of molecular identifiers for immune sequencing clone quantification. TCRdb re-called the PCR reads with MiXCR, one entry per CDR3 protein. The table lists about half a million distinct CDR3 sequences, 20% to 25% of them singletons. The specimen was naive CD8+ T cells from blood, with Jurkat cell RNA spiked in. Subset described: FACS-sorted CD8+CD4-CCR7+CD45RA+ naive T cells. The receptors come from a human donor in good health. Some libraries in this study had Jurkat cell RNA spiked in.

For this clonotype: The missing conserved phenylalanine or tryptophan at the end of this CDR3 makes a read error likely. The chain's CDR3 is CASSQIEGLSTEAFL. The CDR3 region has the DNA TGTGCCAGCAGCCAAATAGAAGGGTTGAGCACTGAAGCTTTCCTT. J is TRBJ1-1 and V is TRBV14; D is unclear. The CDR3 extends over 15 amino acids. V lost 2 bases, J lost 4 bases, and 14 bases lay in between. CDR1 SGHDN and CDR2 FVKESK come from the germline V gene.

This clonotype has ten or more counts. The chain employs TRBV4-3 and TRBJ2-3; a possible D gene is TRBD2 (6 bases). Trimming took off 0 bases at V and 6 bases at J, with 13 bases between the two ends. Germline assignment: CDR1 LGHNA and CDR2 YSLEER. This CDR3 has 15 amino acids. DNA for the CDR3: TGCGCCAGCAGCCAAGAACACCCCGCGGGGGATACGCAGTATTTT. It encodes CASSQEHPAGDTQYF.

At least ten counts were recorded for this clonotype. This chain uses TRBV7-2 with TRBJ2-1; 10 bases are a match to TRBD2. There are 15 residues in the CDR3. V was pared by 6 bases and J by 3 bases, with 5 bases of the junction left unmatched. Germline assignment: CDR1 SGHTA and CDR2 FQGNSA. Written as DNA, the CDR3 is TGTGCCAGCAGTCTAACTAGCGGGGACTACAATGAGCAGTTCTTC. Translating it yields CASSLTSGDYNEQFF.

As for this clonotype: A far bigger clonotype differs at one base, so this is likely a read error. V usage is TRBV7-2 and J usage is TRBJ2-1, with 11 nucleotides matching TRBD2. This CDR3 region has 15 residues. The germline gives CDR1 SGHTA, CDR2 FQGNSA. CDR3 nucleotides: TGTGCCAGCAGCTTACTAGCGGGAGGATACAGTGAGCAGTTCTTC. Translation: CASSLLAGGYSEQFF.

V usage is TRBV19 and J usage is TRBJ1-5; D is perhaps TRBD1 (6 bases). In germline, CDR1 is LNHDA, CDR2 SQIVND (reference sequence). There are 14 residues in the CDR3. The ends were cut back, 3 bases at V and 9 bases at J, with 15 bases in the middle. This CDR3 reads CASSIDSGARPQHF. Written as DNA, the CDR3 is TGTGCCAGTAGTATCGATTCGGGGGCTCGGCCCCAGCATTTT.

This clonotype was observed at least ten times. The V and J genes are TRBV27 and TRBJ1-4; no clear D. Germline V gene data show CDR1 as MNHEY and CDR2 as SMNVEV (reference sequence). This CDR3 region has 15 residues. V gave up 6 bases and J gave up 0 bases, with 11 bases separating them. This CDR3 reads CASSPDVATNEKLFF. CDR3 bases: TGTGCCAGCAGCCCCGACGTTGCAACTAATGAAAAACTGTTTTTT.

This clonotype has only a few counts. The chain couples TRBV7-8 to TRBJ2-1; D possibly corresponds to TRBD2 (6 bases). The CDR3 extends over 17 amino acids. V was cut by 1 base and J by 2 bases, with 15 bases left in between. Per germline, CDR1 SGHVS and CDR2 FQNEAQ. The CDR3 bases are TGTGCCAGCAGCTTAGTCAGCGGGCCTAAAACCTACAATGAGCAGTTCTTC. It encodes CASSLVSGPKTYNEQFF.

The chain couples TRBV11-2 to TRBJ2-7; D gene ambiguous. The V gene lost 1 base and the J gene lost 5 bases, with 9 bases spanning the gap. The CDR3 is 13 residues long. Germline values: CDR1 SGHAT, CDR2 FQNNGV. This CDR3 is CASSLALTNEQYF. The CDR3 coding sequence is TGTGCCAGCAGCTTAGCGTTGACCAACGAGCAGTACTTC.

This chain links TRBV20-1 with TRBJ1-5; D possibly corresponds to TRBD1 (6 bases). This CDR3 has 13 residues. The germline gives CDR1 DFQATT, CDR2 SNEGSKA (reference sequence). Trimming took off 4 bases at V and 3 bases at J, with 10 bases between the two ends. CDR3 residues: CSATTGNNQPQHF. CDR3 in DNA: TGCAGTGCTACCACAGGGAACAATCAGCCCCAGCATTTT.

About this clonotype: A much larger clone is a single base away; this may be a read error. The chain is built from TRBV7-9 and TRBJ2-2; D not certain. The CDR3 runs to 16 residues. Germline V CDR1 and CDR2: SEHNR, FQNEAQ (reference sequence). The V end lost 4 bases, the J end lost 4 bases, and 16 bases lay between the germline ends. The DNA of the CDR3 is TGTGCCAGCAGCTCAACACGGACGGAGAGCACCGGGGAGCTGTTTTTT. Translation gives CASSSTRTESTGELFF.

The sample holds many counts of this clonotype. The J gene is TRBJ2-7, the V gene TRBV30; possibly TRBD2 for D (5 bases). Trimming stripped 5 bases from V and 7 bases from J, with 15 bases between. Germline CDR1 is GTSNPN and CDR2 is SVGIG (reference sequence). CDR3 length equals 12 residues. CDR3 residues: CAWGNEGGEQYF. CDR3 nucleotides: TGTGCCTGGGGAAATGAAGGCGGGGAGCAGTACTTC.

There are many counts of this clonotype. This chain uses TRBV28 with TRBJ2-7; unclear D gene. This CDR3 has 16 residues. V lost 1 base, J lost 0 bases, and 13 bases lay in between. Germline V lookup: CDR1 MDHEN, CDR2 SYDVKM. As DNA, the CDR3 is TGTGCCAGCAGTTTATCACCGGGCCCGTTCTCCTACGAGCAGTACTTC. Its protein product is CASSLSPGPFSYEQYF.

On this clonotype: A read error may be the cause here, since a much bigger clone is one base away. The V gene is TRBV2, the J gene TRBJ1-5; no definite D call. Germline V gives CDR1 SNHLY, CDR2 FYNNEI. Trimming took 4 bases from V and 0 from J, leaving 10 bases between them. CDR3 length equals 15 residues. CDR3 sequence reads: CASSGSGYSNQPQHF. CDR3 nucleotides: TGTGCCAGCAGTGGTAGTGGGTATAGCAATCAGCCCCAGCATTTT.

Details on this clonotype: A much larger clone is a single base away; this may be a read error. CDR3 sequence: CASGSVNGNTIYF. The CDR3 DNA reads as TGTGCCAGCGGCTCCGTAAATGGAAACACCATATATTTT. The V and J genes are TRBV7-9 and TRBJ1-3; no reliable D call. Trimming cost V 8 bases and J 3 bases, with 11 bases left between them. Germline CDR1 and CDR2: SEHNR and FQNEAQ (reference sequence). The CDR3 contains 13 residues.